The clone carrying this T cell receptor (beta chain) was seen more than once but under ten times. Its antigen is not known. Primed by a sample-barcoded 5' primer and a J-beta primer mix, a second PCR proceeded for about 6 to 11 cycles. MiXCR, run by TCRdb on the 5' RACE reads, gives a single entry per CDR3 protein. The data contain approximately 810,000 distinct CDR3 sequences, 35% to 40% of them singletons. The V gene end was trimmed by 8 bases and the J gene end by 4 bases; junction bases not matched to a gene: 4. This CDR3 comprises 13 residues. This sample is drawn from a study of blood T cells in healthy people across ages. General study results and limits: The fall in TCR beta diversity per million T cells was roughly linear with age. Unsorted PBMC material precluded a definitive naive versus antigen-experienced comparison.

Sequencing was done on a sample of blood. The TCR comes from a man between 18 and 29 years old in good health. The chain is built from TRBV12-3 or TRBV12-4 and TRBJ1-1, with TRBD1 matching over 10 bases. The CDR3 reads CASSGQGITEAFF. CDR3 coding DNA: TGTGCCAGCTCGGGACAGGGGATCACTGAAGCTTTCTTT.